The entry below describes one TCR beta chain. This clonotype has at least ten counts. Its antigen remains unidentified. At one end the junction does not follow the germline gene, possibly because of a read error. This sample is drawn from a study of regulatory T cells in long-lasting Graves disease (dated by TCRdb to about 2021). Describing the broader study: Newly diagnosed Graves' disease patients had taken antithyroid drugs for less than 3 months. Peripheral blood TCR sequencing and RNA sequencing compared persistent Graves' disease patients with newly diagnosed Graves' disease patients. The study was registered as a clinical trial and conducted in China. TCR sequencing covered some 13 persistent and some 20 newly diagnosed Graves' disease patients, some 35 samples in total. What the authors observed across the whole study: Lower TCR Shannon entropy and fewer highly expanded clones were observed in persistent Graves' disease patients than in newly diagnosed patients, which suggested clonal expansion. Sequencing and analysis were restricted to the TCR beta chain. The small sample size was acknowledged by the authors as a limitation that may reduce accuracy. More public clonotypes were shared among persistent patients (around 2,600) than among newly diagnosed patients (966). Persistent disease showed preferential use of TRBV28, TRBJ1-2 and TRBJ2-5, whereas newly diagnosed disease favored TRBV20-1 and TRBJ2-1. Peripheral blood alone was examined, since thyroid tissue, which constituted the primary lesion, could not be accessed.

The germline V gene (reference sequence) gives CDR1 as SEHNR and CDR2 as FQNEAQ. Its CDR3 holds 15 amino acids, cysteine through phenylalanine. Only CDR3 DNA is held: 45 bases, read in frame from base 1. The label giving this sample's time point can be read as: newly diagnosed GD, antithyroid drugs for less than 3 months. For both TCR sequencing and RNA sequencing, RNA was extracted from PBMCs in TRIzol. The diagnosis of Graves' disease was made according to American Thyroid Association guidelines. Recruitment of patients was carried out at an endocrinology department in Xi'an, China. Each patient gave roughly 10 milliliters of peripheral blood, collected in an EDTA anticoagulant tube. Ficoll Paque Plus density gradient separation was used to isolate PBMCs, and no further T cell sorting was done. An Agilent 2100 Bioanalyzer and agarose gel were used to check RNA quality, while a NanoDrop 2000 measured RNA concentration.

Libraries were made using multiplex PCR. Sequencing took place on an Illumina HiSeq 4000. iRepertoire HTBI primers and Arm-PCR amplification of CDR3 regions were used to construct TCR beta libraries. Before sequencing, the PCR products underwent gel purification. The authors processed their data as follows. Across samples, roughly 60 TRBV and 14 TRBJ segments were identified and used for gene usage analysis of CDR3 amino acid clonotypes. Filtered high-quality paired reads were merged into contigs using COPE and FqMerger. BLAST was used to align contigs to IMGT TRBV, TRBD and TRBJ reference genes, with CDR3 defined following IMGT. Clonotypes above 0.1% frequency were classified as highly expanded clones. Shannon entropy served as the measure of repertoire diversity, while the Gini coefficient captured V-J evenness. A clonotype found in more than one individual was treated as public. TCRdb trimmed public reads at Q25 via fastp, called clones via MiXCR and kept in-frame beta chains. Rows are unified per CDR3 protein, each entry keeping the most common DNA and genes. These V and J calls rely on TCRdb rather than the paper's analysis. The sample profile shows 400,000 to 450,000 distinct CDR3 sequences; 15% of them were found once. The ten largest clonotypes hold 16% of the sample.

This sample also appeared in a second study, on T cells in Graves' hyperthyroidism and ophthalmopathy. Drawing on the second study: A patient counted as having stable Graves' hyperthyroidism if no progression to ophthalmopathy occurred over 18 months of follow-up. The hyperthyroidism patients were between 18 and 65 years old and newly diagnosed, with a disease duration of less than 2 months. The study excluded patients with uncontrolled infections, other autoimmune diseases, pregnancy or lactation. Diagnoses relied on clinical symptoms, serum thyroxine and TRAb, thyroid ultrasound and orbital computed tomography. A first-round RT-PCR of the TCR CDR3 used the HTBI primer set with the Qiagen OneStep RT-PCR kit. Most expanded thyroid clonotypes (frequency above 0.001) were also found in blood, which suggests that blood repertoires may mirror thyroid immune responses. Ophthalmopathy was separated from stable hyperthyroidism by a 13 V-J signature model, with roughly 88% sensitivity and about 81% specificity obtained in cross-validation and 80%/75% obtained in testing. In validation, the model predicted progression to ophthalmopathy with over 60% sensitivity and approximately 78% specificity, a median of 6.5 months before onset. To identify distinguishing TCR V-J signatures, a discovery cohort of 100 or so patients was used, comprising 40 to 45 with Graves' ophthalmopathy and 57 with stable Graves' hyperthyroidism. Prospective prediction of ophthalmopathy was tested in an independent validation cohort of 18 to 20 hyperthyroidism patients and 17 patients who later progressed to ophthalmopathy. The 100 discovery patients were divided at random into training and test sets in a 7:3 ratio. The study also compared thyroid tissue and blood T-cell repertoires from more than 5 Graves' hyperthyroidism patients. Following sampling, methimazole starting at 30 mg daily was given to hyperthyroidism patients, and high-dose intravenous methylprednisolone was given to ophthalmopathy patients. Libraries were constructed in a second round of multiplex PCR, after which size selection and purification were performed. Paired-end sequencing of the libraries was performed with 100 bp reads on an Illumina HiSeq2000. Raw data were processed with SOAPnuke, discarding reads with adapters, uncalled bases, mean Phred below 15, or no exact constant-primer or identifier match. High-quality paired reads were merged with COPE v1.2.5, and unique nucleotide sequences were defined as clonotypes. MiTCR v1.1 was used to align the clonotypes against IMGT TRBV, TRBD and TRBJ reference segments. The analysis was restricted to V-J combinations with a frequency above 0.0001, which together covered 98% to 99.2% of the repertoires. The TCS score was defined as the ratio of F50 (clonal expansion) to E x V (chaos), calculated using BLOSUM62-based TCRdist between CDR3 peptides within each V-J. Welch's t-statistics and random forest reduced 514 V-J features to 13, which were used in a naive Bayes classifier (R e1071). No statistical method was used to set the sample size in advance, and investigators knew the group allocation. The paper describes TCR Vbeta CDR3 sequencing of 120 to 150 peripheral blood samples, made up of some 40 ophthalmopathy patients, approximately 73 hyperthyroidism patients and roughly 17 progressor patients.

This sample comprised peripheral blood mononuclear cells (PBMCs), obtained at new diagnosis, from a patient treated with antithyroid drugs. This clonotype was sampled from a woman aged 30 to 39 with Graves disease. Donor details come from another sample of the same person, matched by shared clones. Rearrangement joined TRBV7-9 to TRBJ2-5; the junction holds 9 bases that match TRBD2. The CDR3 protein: CASSLDRGRGETQYF. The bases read TGTGCTAGCAGCTTAGATCGCGGGAGGGGAGAGACCCAGTACTTC.